The T cell receptor (beta chain) under discussion was sequenced for a study of blood T cell repertoires in COVID-19. Study context: From the United States, Italy and Spain came samples of acute and convalescent COVID-19. T cells, B-cell-depleted T cells, or PBMCs supplied cDNA or gDNA.

How the authors handled the data: Researchers report that nucleated cell counts were estimated from reference gene primer amplification. Method: immunoSEQ multiplex PCR; TCRdb's copy keeps in-frame clones and lacks some. The V and J calls and the clone size are those of that table, but D and trimming were determined from the DNA. The sample holds some 40,000 clones, 85% to 90% seen once. The germline V gene encodes CDR1 PRHDT and CDR2 FYEKMQ (reference sequence). V was shortened by 8 bases and J by 5 bases, with 12 bases between the two germline ends. This CDR3 comprises 12 residues. V is TRBV13 and J is TRBJ1-1; tentative D call: TRBD1 (5 bases). The sequence came from a human donor in a cohort sampled during active COVID-19. Sequencing was done on a sample of peripheral blood. The CDR3 DNA reads TGTGCCAGCTCACGGGGGGTGACTGAAGCTTTCTTT. Protein product: CASSRGVTEAFF.